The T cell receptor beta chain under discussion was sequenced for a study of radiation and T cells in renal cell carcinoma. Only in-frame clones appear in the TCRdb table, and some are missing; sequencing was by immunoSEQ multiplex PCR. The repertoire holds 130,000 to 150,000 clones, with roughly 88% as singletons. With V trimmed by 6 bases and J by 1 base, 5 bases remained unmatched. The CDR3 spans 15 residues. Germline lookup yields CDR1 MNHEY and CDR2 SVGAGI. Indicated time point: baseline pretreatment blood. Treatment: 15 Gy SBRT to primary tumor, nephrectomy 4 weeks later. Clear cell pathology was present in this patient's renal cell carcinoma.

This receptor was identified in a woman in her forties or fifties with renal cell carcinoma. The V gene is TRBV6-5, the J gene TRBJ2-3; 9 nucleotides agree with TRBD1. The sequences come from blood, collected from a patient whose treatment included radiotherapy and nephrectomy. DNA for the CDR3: TGTGCCAGCAGAGGACAGGGGATTGGCACAGATACGCAGTATTTT. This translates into CASRGQGIGTDTQYF.